The 19 T cell receptor beta chains below come from one sample, sequenced in a study of shared clonotypes between healthy human individuals. The data were produced by immunoSEQ multiplex PCR, yet TCRdb's version contains in-frame clones alone and is incomplete. The sample has hundreds of thousands of clones; around 75% are singletons. Sequencing was carried out using PBMCs. The source is a woman aged 40 to 50 in good health. Some clones in this sample may be carry-over from other donors' samples.

This clone was found many times. V usage is TRBV6-1 and J usage is TRBJ2-1; 10 bases align to TRBD2. This CDR3 has 18 amino acids. Germline trimming cut 2 bases from V and 4 bases from J; bases unmatched to any gene: 11. In germline, CDR1 is MNHNS, CDR2 SASEGT. DNA of the CDR3: TGTGCCAGCAGTGAATTTGTCCTAGCGGGAGCCACGTACAATGAGCAGTTCTTC. It translates to CASSEFVLAGATYNEQFF.

The V and J genes are TRBV6-6 and TRBJ2-4; 9 positions match TRBD1. The CDR3 has 15 amino acids. With V trimmed by 6 bases and J by 3 bases, 6 bases remained unmatched. Germline V gene data show CDR1 as MNHNY and CDR2 as SVGAGI (reference sequence). The CDR3 region is CASRGQGGVKNIQYF. Written as DNA, the CDR3 is TGTGCCAGCAGGGGACAGGGAGGCGTCAAAAACATTCAGTACTTC.

This clone turned up a few times. The chain combines TRBV7-2 with TRBJ1-2; 8 bases map to TRBD1. Looked up from germline, CDR1 is SGHTA and CDR2 is FQGNSA. The J segment lost 4 bases and the V segment lost 4 bases, leaving 5 bases of the junction unmatched. This CDR3 has 14 residues. The CDR3 loop is CASSSNRGGYGYTF. CDR3 DNA sequence: TGTGCCAGCAGCTCGAACAGGGGGGGCTATGGCTACACCTTC.

This clone was seen more than once but under ten times. The chain links TRBV5-1 to TRBJ2-7, with D tentatively TRBD1 or TRBD2 (6 bases each). Trimming took off 0 bases at V and 5 bases at J, with 18 bases between the two ends. This CDR3 has 16 amino acids. Germline loops: CDR1 SGHRS, CDR2 YFSETQ. The CDR3 region is CASSLGASGARNEQYF. CDR3 nucleotide sequence: TGCGCCAGCAGCTTGGGGGCCTCGGGGGCGCGGAACGAGCAGTACTTC.

This chain connects TRBV30 to TRBJ1-4, with 7 bases lining up with TRBD1. Trimming at V came to 3 bases and at J to 6 bases, leaving 10 bases not matched to a gene. The germline V gene encodes CDR1 GTSNPN and CDR2 SVGIG (reference sequence). This CDR3 is built from 15 residues. CDR3 protein: CAWSPDRTGHEKLFF. The CDR3 nucleotides are TGTGCCTGGAGCCCTGACCGGACAGGTCATGAAAAACTGTTTTTT.

V and J are TRBV27 and TRBJ2-3; D is undetermined. Per germline, CDR1 MNHEY and CDR2 SMNVEV (reference sequence). V lost 1 base and J 6 bases, leaving 8 bases between the germline ends. The CDR3 spans 13 residues. Here the CDR3 DNA reads TGTGCCAGCAGTTTATTAACGGGCGATACGCAGTATTTT. It codes for CASSLLTGDTQYF.

The chain carries TRBV25-1 and TRBJ2-5; the match to TRBD2 covers 8 bases. The length of the CDR3 is 13 residues. Looked up from germline, CDR1 is MGHDK and CDR2 is SYGVNS. V lost 11 bases to trimming and J lost 3 bases; unmatched junction nucleotides: 8. This chain's CDR3 is CASGGGGKETQYF. The CDR3 nucleotides are TGTGCCTCCGGGGGGGGCGGGAAAGAGACCCAGTACTTC.

The genes are TRBV9 and TRBJ2-1; 12 bases fit TRBD2. The CDR3 has 16 residues. The V gene's germline CDR1 is SGDLS and CDR2 YYNGEE. The ends lost 3 bases at V and 6 bases at J; junction bases unmatched: 7. The CDR3 region is CASSGRLAGAFNEQFF. The CDR3 DNA follows: TGTGCCAGCAGCGGGCGACTAGCGGGAGCTTTCAATGAGCAGTTCTTC. Variable domain in full (rest from reference TRBV9 and TRBJ2-1): DSGVTQTPKHLITATGQRVTLRCSPRSGDLSVYWYQQSLDQGLQFLIQYYNGEERAKGNILERFSAQQFPDLHSELNLSSLELGDSALYFCASSGRLAGAFNEQFFGPGTRLTVL.

This rearrangement joins TRBV7-8 to TRBJ2-2, with TRBD2 identical over 13 bases. The CDR3 spans 17 residues. J gave up 4 bases and V 5 bases, and 7 bases lay outside the gene matches. Germline V gene sequence: CDR1 SGHVS, CDR2 FQNEAQ. CDR3 nucleotides: TGTGCCAGCAGCCAGGTGGGACTAGCGGGAATCACCGGGGAGCTGTTTTTT. Its translation: CASSQVGLAGITGELFF.

As to this clone: Possible read error: a much larger clone is one base away. The CDR3 DNA reads as TGTGCCAGCAGCTTCGGCTTTAGCTCCTACAATGGGCAGTTCTTC. As protein: CASSFGFSSYNGQFF. This chain links TRBV5-8 with TRBJ2-1; D remains unclear. The germline gives CDR1 SGHTS, CDR2 YDEGEE. This CDR3 region has 15 residues.

To note about this clone: Other DNA variants within this sample encode the same CDR3. The gene calls are TRBV5-1 and TRBJ1-4; unclear D gene. The CDR3 is made up of 15 amino acids. V was trimmed by 3 bases and J by 5 bases, leaving 14 bases between them. Germline-derived CDR1 and CDR2 are SGHRS and YFSETQ. CDR3 protein: CASSWKGGDNEKLFF. CDR3 DNA: TGCGCCAGCAGCTGGAAGGGAGGAGACAATGAAAAACTGTTTTTT.

The sample holds one count of this clone. The genes are TRBV27 and TRBJ2-1, with 8 bases fitting TRBD1. CDR3 length equals 13 residues. The J segment lost 4 bases and the V segment lost 5 bases, leaving 1 base of the junction unmatched. CDR1 MNHEY and CDR2 SMNVEV come from the germline V gene (reference sequence). In DNA, the CDR3 is TGTGCCAGCAGTACAGGGGGTTACAATGAGCAGTTCTTC. It translates to CASSTGGYNEQFF.

This clone was recorded once. This chain uses TRBV5-1 with TRBJ1-2; D uncertain. The V and J ends lost 1 base and 0 bases respectively, with 7 bases between them. This CDR3 has 14 amino acids. Germline CDR1 SGHRS, CDR2 YFSETQ. The DNA of the CDR3 is TGCGCCAGCAGCTTGAATGGTGCTAACTATGGCTACACCTTC. Protein: CASSLNGANYGYTF.

The chain carries TRBV9 and TRBJ2-1; TRBD2 matches at 10 bases. This CDR3 is 16 amino acids long. CDR1 is SGDLS, CDR2 YYNGEE, per germline. V shed 0 bases and J 6 bases; nucleotides not matched to a gene: 6. The CDR3 DNA sequence: TGTGCCAGCAGCGTAGCGGGAGCGGGAGGGAGCAATGAGCAGTTCTTC. This translates into CASSVAGAGGSNEQFF.

This clone came up once. Germline and junction disagree at one end, which may indicate a read error. This rearrangement joins TRBV28 to TRBJ2-7; 8 positions match TRBD2. The CDR3 is 9 amino acids. Germline V CDR1 and CDR2: MDHEN, SYDVKM. The DNA for the CDR3 is TGTGTTATAGCGGGAACGGGCCGTTTC. As protein: CVIAGTGRF. The whole variable domain, filled in from reference TRBV28 and TRBJ2-7, reads DVKVTQSSRYLVKRTGEKVFLECVQDMDHENMFWYRQDPGLGLRLIYFSYDVKMKEKGDIPEGYSVSREKKERFSLILESASTNQTSMYLCVIAGTGRFGPGTRLTVT.

The chain carries TRBV11-2 and TRBJ1-4; the D gene is possibly TRBD1 (6 bases). The CDR3 spans 13 residues. V lost 11 bases, J lost 0 bases, and 10 bases lay in between. The germline CDR1 and CDR2 sequences are SGHAT and FQNNGV. In nucleotides, the CDR3 is TGTGCCGGACAGCAGGCAACTAATGAAAAACTGTTTTTT. Protein: CAGQQATNEKLFF.

The rearrangement joins TRBV28 to TRBJ1-2; tentatively, D is TRBD1 (6 bases). The V end lost 2 bases, the J end lost 4 bases, and 11 bases lay between the germline ends. Germline V gene data show CDR1 as MDHEN and CDR2 as SYDVKM. This CDR3 has 14 amino acids. The CDR3 sequence: CASSLQGQVYGYTF. The DNA for the CDR3 is TGTGCCAGCAGTTTACAGGGGCAGGTCTATGGCTACACCTTC.

CDR3 DNA: TGTGCCAGCAGTAATACGTTACGACTCCGGGTCCAAGGGGACTACGAGCAGTACTTC. This gives the protein CASSNTLRLRVQGDYEQYF. This chain connects TRBV28 to TRBJ2-7; D possibly corresponds to TRBD1 (5 bases). Trimming removed 5 bases at V and 3 bases at J, with 29 bases between. The CDR3 contains 19 residues. Germline CDR1 MDHEN, CDR2 SYDVKM.

The chain links TRBV5-1 to TRBJ1-4; 7 bases line up with TRBD1. Germline values: CDR1 SGHRS, CDR2 YFSETQ. J was trimmed by 3 bases and V by 3 bases; bases with no gene match: 8. The CDR3 runs to 16 residues. CDR3 loop: CASSSGRQGSNEKLFF. The CDR3 nucleotides read TGCGCCAGCAGCTCCGGCCGACAGGGATCTAATGAAAAACTGTTTTTT.